What follows describes a single T cell receptor (beta chain). Its antigen remains unidentified. The data belong to a study of CD8+ T cells in alopecia areata. Indicated treatment: oral pan-JAK inhibitor, 5-10 mg twice daily. Following extraction, RNA underwent reverse transcription to cDNA, which served as the sequencing template. Clones were sequenced by immunoSEQ multiplex PCR, and TCRdb holds only the in-frame ones, with some missing. The table lists some 220,000 clones, 50% to 70% of them singletons. The CDR3 runs 14 residues. V shed 8 bases and J shed 0 bases, with 10 bases lying between them. Germline V gene lookup returns CDR1 KGHSH and CDR2 LQKENI. Notes on the study in general: Elevated clonality characterized lesional scalp relative to normal scalp, particularly in alopecia totalis/universalis. In blood and scalp, many expanded lesional clones persisted during tofacitinib.

The specimen comprised CD4+ T cells sorted from blood, sampled at week 4, from a patient treated with tofacitinib. The receptor was isolated from a human donor with alopecia areata. The rearrangement uses TRBV18 and TRBJ2-2; perhaps TRBD2 as D (5 bases). The CDR3 region has the DNA TGTGCCAGCACAAAACTAGCGAACACCGGGGAGCTGTTTTTT. It codes for CASTKLANTGELFF.